The clone carrying this T cell receptor (beta chain) has more than one count but fewer than ten. Its antigen is not identified. This entry comes from a study of T-cell reconstitution after alpha-beta-depleted transplantation in children. Regarding the study as a whole: The main origin of T-cell counts and diversity one year after transplant was newly produced T cells.

CDR3 length: 13 residues. The germline V gene has CDR1 LGHNA and CDR2 YNFKEQ. The V end was cut by 2 bases, the J end by 6 bases, with 9 bases between. Unique molecular identifiers were incorporated into the prepared TCRbeta library. A single record per CDR3 protein comes from TCRdb applying MiXCR to the PCR reads. The data contain some 180,000 distinct CDR3 sequences, roughly 6.6% of them singletons. This clonotype was obtained from a boy aged 2 to 10 with acute lymphoblastic leukemia, due to receive a stem cell transplant. Sequenced here: PBMCs, sampled before TCRalphabeta/CD19-depleted stem cell transplant. The V and J genes are TRBV4-2 and TRBJ2-3; D gene unclear. The CDR3 nucleotides are TGTGCCAGCAGCCAAATGGGTGGTGATACGCAGTATTTT. Translating it yields CASSQMGGDTQYF.